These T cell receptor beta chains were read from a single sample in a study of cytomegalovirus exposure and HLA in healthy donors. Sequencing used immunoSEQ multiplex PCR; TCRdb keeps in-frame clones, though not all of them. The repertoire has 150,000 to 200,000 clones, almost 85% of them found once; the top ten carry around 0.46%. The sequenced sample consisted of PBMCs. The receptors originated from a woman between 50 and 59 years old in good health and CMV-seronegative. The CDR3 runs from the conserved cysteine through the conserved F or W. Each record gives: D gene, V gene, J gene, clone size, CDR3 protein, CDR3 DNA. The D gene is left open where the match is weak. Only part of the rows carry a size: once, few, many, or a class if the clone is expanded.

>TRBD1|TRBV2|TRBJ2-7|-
CASSPLLGQVYEQYF
TGTGCCAGCAGCCCCCTGCTGGGACAGGTCTACGAGCAGTACTTC
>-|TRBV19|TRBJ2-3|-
CASSPPLGVGTDTQYF
TGTGCCAGTAGTCCGCCGTTAGGGGTGGGCACAGATACGCAGTATTTT
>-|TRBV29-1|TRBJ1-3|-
CSVEGQDRAGNTIYF
TGCAGCGTTGAAGGCCAGGACAGAGCTGGAAACACCATATATTTT
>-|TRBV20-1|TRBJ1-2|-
CSAKRNYGYTF
TGCAGTGCTAAGAGAAACTATGGCTACACCTTC
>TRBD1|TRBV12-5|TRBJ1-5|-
CASGLVTTLGQGESNQPQHF
TGTGCTAGTGGTTTGGTCACTACCCTTGGACAGGGCGAAAGCAATCAGCCCCAGCATTTT
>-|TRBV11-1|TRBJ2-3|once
CASSAGTDTQYF
TGTGCCAGCAGCGCCGGGACAGATACGCAGTATTTT
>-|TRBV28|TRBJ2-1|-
CASSLIGVTLNEQFF
TGTGCCAGCAGTCTCATAGGGGTGACCCTCAATGAGCAGTTCTTC
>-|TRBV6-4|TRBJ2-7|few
CASSASLQYF
TGTGCCAGCAGTGCGAGTCTGCAGTACTTC
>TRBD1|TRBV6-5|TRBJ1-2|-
CASSRVGGGNYGYTF
TGTGCCAGCAGCCGCGTCGGAGGGGGCAACTATGGCTACACCTTC
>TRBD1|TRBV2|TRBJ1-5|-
CASRKEKGANQPQHF
TGTGCCAGCAGAAAGGAAAAGGGGGCCAATCAGCCCCAGCATTTT
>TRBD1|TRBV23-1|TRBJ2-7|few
CASSPMPGQGTQIPDEQYF
TGCGCCAGCAGTCCGATGCCGGGACAGGGTACGCAGATTCCTGATGAGCAGTACTTC
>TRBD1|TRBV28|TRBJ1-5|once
CATTGQYNQPQHF
TGTGCCACTACGGGACAGTACAATCAGCCCCAGCATTTT
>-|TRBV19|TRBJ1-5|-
CASNRGAGQPQHF
TGTGCCAGTAACCGGGGGGCAGGACAGCCCCAGCATTTT
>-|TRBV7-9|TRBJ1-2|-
CASSFSQYYGYTF
TGTGCCAGCAGCTTTTCGCAGTACTATGGCTACACCTTC
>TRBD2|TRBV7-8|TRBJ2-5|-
CASSLAWTSGRFAQETQYF
TGTGCCAGCAGCTTAGCCTGGACTAGCGGGAGATTTGCCCAAGAGACCCAGTACTTC
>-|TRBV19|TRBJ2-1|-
CASGARGGEQFF
TGTGCCAGTGGGGCCAGGGGCGGTGAGCAGTTCTTC
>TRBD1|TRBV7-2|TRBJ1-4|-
CASSKDRISEKLFF
TGTGCCAGCAGCAAGGACAGGATTAGCGAAAAACTGTTTTTT
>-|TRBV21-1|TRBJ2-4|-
CASSMAGRNIQYF
TGTGCCAGCAGCATGGCGGGCAGAAACATTCAGTACTTC
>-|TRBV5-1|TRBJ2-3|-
CASSLVSGTDTQYF
TGCGCCAGCAGCTTGGTATCTGGCACAGATACGCAGTATTTT
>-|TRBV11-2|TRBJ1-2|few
CASGSRADSALGGYTF
TGTGCCAGCGGGTCTCGTGCGGACAGTGCTTTAGGTGGCTACACCTTC
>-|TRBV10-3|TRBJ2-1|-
CAISEPRDFLTYNEQFF
TGTGCCATCAGTGAGCCCCGGGACTTCTTGACCTACAATGAGCAGTTCTTC
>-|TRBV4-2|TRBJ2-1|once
CASSQEGGVVDNEQFF
TGTGCCAGCAGCCAAGAGGGGGGAGTGGTTGACAATGAGCAGTTCTTC
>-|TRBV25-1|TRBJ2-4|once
CASSEGASIAKNIQYF
TGTGCCAGCAGCGAAGGGGCCTCCATAGCCAAAAACATTCAGTACTTC
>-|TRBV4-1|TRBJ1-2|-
CASSQTGTANYGYTF
TGCGCCAGCAGCCAGACAGGAACAGCTAACTATGGCTACACCTTC
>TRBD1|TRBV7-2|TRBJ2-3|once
CASSWGQTDTQYF
TGTGCCAGCAGCTGGGGACAGACAGATACGCAGTATTTT
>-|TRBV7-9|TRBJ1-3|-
CASSLGFSDRLSGNTIYF
TGTGCCAGCAGCTTAGGCTTTTCCGACAGGCTCTCTGGAAACACCATATATTTT
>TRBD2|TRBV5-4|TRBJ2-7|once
CASSLSKGDYSYEQYF
TGTGCCAGCAGCTTGTCCAAAGGGGACTACTCCTACGAGCAGTACTTC
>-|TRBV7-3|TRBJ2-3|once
CASSLTPTSLSDTQYF
TGTGCCAGCAGCTTAACTCCGACTAGTTTGTCAGATACGCAGTATTTT
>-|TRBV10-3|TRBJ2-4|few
CAISESEVGNIQYF
TGTGCCATCAGTGAGTCAGAGGTGGGAAACATTCAGTACTTC
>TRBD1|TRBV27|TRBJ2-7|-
CASSTRQGPYEQYF
TGTGCCAGCAGTACGCGACAGGGCCCCTACGAGCAGTACTTC
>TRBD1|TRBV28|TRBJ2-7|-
CASSLGGQTYEQYF
TGTGCCAGCAGTTTAGGGGGACAGACCTACGAGCAGTACTTC
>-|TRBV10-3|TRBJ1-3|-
CARWGNSGNTIYF
TGTGCCAGATGGGGCAACTCTGGAAACACCATATATTTT
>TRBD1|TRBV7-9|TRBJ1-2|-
CASSGIKGQGEGYTF
TGTGCCAGCAGCGGGATAAAGGGACAGGGAGAAGGCTACACCTTC
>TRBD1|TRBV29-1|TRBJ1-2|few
CSVLQGFGYTF
TGCAGCGTTTTACAGGGGTTTGGCTACACCTTC
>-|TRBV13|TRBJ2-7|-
CASSSKFGEQYF
TGTGCCAGCAGCTCAAAGTTCGGCGAGCAGTACTTC
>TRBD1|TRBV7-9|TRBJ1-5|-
CASSLQGANQPQHF
TGTGCCAGCAGCTTACAGGGGGCCAATCAGCCCCAGCATTTT
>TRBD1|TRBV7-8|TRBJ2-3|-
CASSPEGARTDTQYF
TGTGCCAGCAGCCCCGAGGGGGCGCGCACAGATACGCAGTATTTT
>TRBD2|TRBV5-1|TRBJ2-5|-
CASAGGLEETQYF
TGCGCCAGCGCGGGGGGCCTGGAAGAGACCCAGTACTTC
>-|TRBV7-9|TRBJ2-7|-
CASSRDLYEQYF
TGTGCCAGCAGCCGGGACTTGTACGAGCAGTACTTC
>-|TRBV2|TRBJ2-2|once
CASSDRGTFTGELFF
TGTGCCAGCAGTGACAGGGGAACTTTCACCGGGGAGCTGTTTTTT
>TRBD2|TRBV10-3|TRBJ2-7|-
CAIRGGGRASYEQYF
TGTGCCATCAGGGGGGGCGGGAGGGCTTCCTACGAGCAGTACTTC
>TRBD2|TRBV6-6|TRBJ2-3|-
CASSKPSGGATDTQYF
TGTGCCAGCAGTAAACCGAGCGGGGGAGCCACAGATACGCAGTATTTT
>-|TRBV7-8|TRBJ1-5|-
CASSLRGNQPQHF
TGTGCCAGCAGCTTAAGGGGTAATCAGCCCCAGCATTTT
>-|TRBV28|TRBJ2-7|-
CATLESRSYEQYF
TGTGCCACCCTGGAGAGCCGGTCCTACGAGCAGTACTTC